This T cell receptor (beta chain) is from a study of beta chain features in type 1 diabetes. Study in general: All samples combined gave roughly 100,000,000 sorted cells for examination.

This clone was observed a few times. Antigen specificity is unknown. The V gene's germline CDR1 is GTSNPN and CDR2 SVGIG (reference sequence). This CDR3 is built from 16 residues. Findings and limits, study-wide: For patients, the naive, central memory and Treg TCRB repertoires appeared more alike than for healthy donors. Moderate yet significant TCRB CDR3 shortening was seen in Type 1 diabetes patients in all four CD4+ subsets.

The authors reverse transcribed all of the isolated RNA, so sequencing captured expressed TCRB transcripts. Around 3.8 million reads per sample were averaged for naive, central memory and regulatory samples. Profiling relied on immunoSEQ multiplex PCR, and the TCRdb table lists in-frame clones only, not all of them. The table has hundreds of thousands of clones, 11% to 15% seen once. Staining for CD45RO/CCR7/CD25/CD127/CD95/CD27 allowed sorting of CD4+ naive, central memory, regulatory and stem cell-like memory cells. This sequence originates from a man between 18 and 35 years old with type 1 diabetes. The sequencing sample was made of naive CD4+ T cells from blood. The gene calls are TRBV30 and TRBJ2-5, with 15 bases that match TRBD2. The better agreement between TRBJ2-7 and the DNA end casts doubt on the J call. CDR3 region: CAWSAAGTSGRYEQYF. The CDR3 coding sequence is TGTGCCTGGAGTGCTGCCGGGACTAGCGGGAGGTACGAGCAGTACTTC.